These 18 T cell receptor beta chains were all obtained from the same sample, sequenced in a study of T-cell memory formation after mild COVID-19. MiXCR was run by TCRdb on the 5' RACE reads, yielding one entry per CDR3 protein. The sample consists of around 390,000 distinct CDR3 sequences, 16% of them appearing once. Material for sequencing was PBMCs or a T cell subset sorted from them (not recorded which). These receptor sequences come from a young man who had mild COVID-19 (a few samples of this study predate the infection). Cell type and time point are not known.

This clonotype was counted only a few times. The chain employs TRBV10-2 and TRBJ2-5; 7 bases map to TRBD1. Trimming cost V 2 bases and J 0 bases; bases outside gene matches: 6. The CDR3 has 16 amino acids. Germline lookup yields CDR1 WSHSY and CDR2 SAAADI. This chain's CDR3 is CASSEPRGTDQETQYF. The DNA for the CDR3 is TGCGCCAGCAGTGAGCCCCGAGGGACAGACCAAGAGACCCAGTACTTC.

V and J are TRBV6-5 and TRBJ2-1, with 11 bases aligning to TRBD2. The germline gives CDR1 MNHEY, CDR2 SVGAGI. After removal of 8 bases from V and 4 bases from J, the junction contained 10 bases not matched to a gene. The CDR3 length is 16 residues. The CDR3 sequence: CASRPKLAGVYNEQFF. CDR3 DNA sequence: TGTGCCAGCCGCCCAAAACTAGCGGGGGTGTACAATGAGCAGTTCTTC.

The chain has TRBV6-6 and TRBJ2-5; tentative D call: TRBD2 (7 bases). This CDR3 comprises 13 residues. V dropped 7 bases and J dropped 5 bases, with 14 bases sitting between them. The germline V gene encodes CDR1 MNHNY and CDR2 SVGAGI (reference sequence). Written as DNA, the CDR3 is TGTGCCAGCAACGTACAGGGAGGGGAGACCCAGTACTTC. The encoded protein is CASNVQGGETQYF.

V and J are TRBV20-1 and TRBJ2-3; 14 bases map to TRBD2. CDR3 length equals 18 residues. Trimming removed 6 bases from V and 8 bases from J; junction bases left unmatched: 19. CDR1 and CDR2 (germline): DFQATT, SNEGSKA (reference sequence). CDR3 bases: TGCAGTGCGCAGCCAGCGTGGACTAGCGGGGGGATACTAACTACGCAGTATTTT. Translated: CSAQPAWTSGGILTTQYF.

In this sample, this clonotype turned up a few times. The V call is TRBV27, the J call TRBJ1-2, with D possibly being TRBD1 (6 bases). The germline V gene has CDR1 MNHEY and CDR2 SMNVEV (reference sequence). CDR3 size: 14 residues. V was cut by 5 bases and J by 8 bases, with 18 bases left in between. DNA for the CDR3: TGTGCCAGCAGTCGAACAGGGTACTGGTACGGCTACACCTTC. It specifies CASSRTGYWYGYTF.

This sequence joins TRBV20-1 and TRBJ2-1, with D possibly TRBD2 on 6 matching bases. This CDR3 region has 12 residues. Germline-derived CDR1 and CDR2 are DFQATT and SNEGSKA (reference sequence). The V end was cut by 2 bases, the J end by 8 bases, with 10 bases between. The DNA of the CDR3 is TGCAGTGCTAGAATCGGAGGGGATGAGCAGTTCTTC. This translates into CSARIGGDEQFF.

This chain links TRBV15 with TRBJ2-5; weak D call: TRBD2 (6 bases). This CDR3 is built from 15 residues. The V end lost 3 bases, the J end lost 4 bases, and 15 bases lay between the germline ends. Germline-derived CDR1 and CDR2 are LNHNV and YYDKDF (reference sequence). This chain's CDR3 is CATSSGFGTGETQYF. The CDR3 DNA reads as TGTGCCACCAGCAGCGGCTTCGGGACTGGAGAGACCCAGTACTTC. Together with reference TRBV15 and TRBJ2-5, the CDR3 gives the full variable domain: DAMVIQNPRYQVTQFGKPVTLSCSQTLNHNVMYWYQQKSSQAPKLLFHYYDKDFNNEADTPDNFQSRRPNTSFCFLDIRSPGLGDTAMYLCATSSGFGTGETQYFGPGTRLLVL.

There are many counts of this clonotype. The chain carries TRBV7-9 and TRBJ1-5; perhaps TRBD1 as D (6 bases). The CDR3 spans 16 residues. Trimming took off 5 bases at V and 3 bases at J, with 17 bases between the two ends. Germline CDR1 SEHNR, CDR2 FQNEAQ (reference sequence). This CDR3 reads CASSPGRGVNNQPQHF. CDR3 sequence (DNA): TGTGCCAGCAGCCCCGGGAGGGGGGTCAACAATCAGCCCCAGCATTTT.

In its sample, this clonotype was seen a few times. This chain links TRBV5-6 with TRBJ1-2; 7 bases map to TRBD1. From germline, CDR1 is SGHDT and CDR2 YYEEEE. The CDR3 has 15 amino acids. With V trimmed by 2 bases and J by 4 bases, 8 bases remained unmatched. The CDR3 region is CASSLGSAGGYGYTF. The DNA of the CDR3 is TGTGCCAGCAGCTTAGGGTCAGCAGGGGGCTATGGCTACACCTTC.

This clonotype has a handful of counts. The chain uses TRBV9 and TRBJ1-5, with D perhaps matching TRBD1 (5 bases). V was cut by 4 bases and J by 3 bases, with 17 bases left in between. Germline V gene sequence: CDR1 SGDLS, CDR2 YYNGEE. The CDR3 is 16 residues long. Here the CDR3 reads CASSSGDGRYNQPQHF. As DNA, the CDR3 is TGTGCCAGCAGCTCTGGGGACGGACGTTACAATCAGCCCCAGCATTTT.

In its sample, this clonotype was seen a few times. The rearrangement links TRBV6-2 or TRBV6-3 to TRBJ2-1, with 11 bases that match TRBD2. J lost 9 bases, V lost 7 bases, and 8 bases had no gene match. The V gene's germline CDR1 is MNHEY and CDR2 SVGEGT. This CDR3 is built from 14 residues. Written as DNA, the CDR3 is TGTGCCAGCACCGGTATAGCGGGGGGGCTTGAGCAGTTCTTC. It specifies CASTGIAGGLEQFF.

CDR3 bases: TGTGCCAGCAGCCAATCCAGGATACTAGGGGGGCTCGTGAACACCGGGGAGCTGTTTTTT. Translating it yields CASSQSRILGGLVNTGELFF. The chain carries TRBV4-2 and TRBJ2-2, with D perhaps given as TRBD1 or TRBD2 (6 bases each). V was clipped by 2 bases and J by 1 base, with 23 bases between them. CDR3 length: 20 residues. Germline CDR1 LGHNA, CDR2 YNFKEQ.

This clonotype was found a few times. The CDR3 protein is CASSLALGGRSPLHF. The CDR3 DNA reads as TGTGCCAGCAGCTTAGCGCTAGGGGGACGTTCACCCCTCCACTTT. The chain couples TRBV7-8 to TRBJ1-6, with D possibly TRBD1 on 6 matching bases. Trimming pared 0 bases from V and 9 bases from J, leaving 12 bases between. Germline V lookup: CDR1 SGHVS, CDR2 FQNEAQ. The CDR3 consists of 15 residues.

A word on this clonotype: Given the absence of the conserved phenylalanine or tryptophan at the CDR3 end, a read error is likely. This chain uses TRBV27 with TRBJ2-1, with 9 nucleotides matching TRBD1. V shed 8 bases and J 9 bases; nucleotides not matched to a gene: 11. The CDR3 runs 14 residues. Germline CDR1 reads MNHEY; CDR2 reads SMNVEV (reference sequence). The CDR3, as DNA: TGTGCCAGCCTGCCGGGACAGGGTACTACTGAGCAGTTCCTC. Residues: CASLPGQGTTEQFL.

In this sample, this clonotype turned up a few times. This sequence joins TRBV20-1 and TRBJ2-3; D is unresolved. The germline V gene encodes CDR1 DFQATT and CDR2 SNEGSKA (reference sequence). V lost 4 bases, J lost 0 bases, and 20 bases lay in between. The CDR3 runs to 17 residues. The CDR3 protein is CSATSLGAQTSTDTQYF. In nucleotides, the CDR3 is TGCAGTGCTACCTCTTTGGGTGCGCAGACTAGCACAGATACGCAGTATTTT.

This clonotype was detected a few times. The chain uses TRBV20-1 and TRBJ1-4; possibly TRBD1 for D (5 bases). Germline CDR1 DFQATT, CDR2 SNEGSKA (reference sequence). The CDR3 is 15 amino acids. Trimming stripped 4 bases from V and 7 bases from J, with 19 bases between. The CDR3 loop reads CSATTRRGAGEKLFF. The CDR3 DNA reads TGCAGTGCTACGACACGGAGGGGTGCTGGTGAAAAACTGTTTTTT.

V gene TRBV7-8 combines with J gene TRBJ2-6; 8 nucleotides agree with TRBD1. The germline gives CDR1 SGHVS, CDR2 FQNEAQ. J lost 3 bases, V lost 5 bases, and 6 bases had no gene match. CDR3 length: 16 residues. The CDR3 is CASSKIRGRGANVLTF. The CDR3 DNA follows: TGTGCCAGCAGCAAGATCAGGGGGCGTGGGGCCAACGTCCTGACTTTC.

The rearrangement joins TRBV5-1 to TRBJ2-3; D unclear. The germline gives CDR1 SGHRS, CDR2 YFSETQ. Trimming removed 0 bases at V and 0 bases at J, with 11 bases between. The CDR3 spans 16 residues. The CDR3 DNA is TGCGCCAGCAGCTTGGCAGACAATCCAAGCACAGATACGCAGTATTTT. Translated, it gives CASSLADNPSTDTQYF.